What follows are 2 T cell receptor beta chains derived from one specimen sequenced in a study of molecular identifiers for immune sequencing clone quantification. TCRdb recomputed calls from the PCR reads with MiXCR, one row per CDR3 protein. The sample contains around 89,000 distinct CDR3 sequences, under 20% of which appear only once. Sequencing used naive CD8+ T cells from blood, with Jurkat cell RNA spiked in. The subset here: FACS-sorted CD8+CD4-CCR7+CD45RA+ naive T cells. These TCRs come from a human donor in good health. Some libraries in this study had Jurkat cell RNA spiked in.

This clonotype was observed many times. V is TRBV30 and J is TRBJ2-7, with 11 bases lining up with TRBD1. The germline V gene encodes CDR1 GTSNPN and CDR2 SVGIG (reference sequence). The CDR3 consists of 15 residues. V lost 3 bases and J lost 5; bases outside the gene matches: 9. The CDR3 region is CAWSLGQGVMNEQYF. The CDR3 DNA reads as TGTGCCTGGAGCTTGGGACAGGGGGTCATGAACGAGCAGTACTTC.

The chain couples TRBV7-9 to TRBJ1-1; D uncertain. V lost 3 bases to trimming and J lost 11 bases, with 10 bases between them. This CDR3 contains 11 residues. Germline CDR1 is SEHNR and CDR2 is FQNEAQ (reference sequence). The CDR3 DNA follows: TGTGCCAGCAGCTTCGAGGGTGGCGCTTTCTTT. Amino acids: CASSFEGGAFF.